This entry features one TCR beta chain sequence. The CDR3 runs 14 residues. V was clipped by 3 bases and J by 4 bases, with 9 bases between them. CDR1 and CDR2 from the germline V gene are LNHDA and SQIVND (reference sequence). The record originates from a study of blood T cell repertoires in COVID-19. For the study at large: Specimens from acute and convalescent COVID-19 originated in the United States, Italy and Spain. Nucleic acid was either cDNA or gDNA, and it came from T cells, B-cell-depleted T cells, or PBMCs.

In the original analysis: Reference gene primer amplification in the assay estimated nucleated cell counts. Measured with immunoSEQ multiplex PCR; TCRdb has only the in-frame clones, and not every one. V, J and clone size were drawn from that table, and D and trimming were deduced from the DNA. The sample shows fewer than 350,000 clones, around 86% of them seen only once. Sequenced material: peripheral blood. This TCR was recovered from a woman aged 25-40 years who had recovered from COVID-19. This chain connects TRBV19 to TRBJ2-2; possible D gene TRBD1, 5 bases. CDR3 DNA: TGTGCCAGTAGTATCCGACAGTTCACCGGGGAGCTGTTTTTT. Translating gives CASSIRQFTGELFF.